The present T cell receptor (beta chain) was sequenced within a study of blood T cell repertoires in COVID-19. Study overall: The United States, Italy and Spain were the sources of the acute and convalescent COVID-19 samples. The cDNA or gDNA used as material had been derived from T cells, B-cell-depleted T cells, or PBMCs.

Methods used by the authors: Counts of nucleated cells, estimated from reference gene primer amplification, were obtained. Clones were read by immunoSEQ multiplex PCR, and TCRdb kept only the in-frame ones, dropping some. V, J and clone size were drawn from that table, and D and trimming were deduced from the DNA. Found here are roughly 500,000 clones, approximately 85% of them singletons; the top ten hold approximately 2.9%. CDR3 length: 18 residues. Germline V gives CDR1 KGHSH, CDR2 LQKENI. Deletions cut 2 bases from V and 1 base from J, with 15 bases between. This TCR was sampled from a human donor in a cohort sampled during active COVID-19. The V and J genes are TRBV18 and TRBJ2-6, with no clear D. Source material: peripheral blood. For the CDR3, the DNA is TGTGCCAGCTCACCATTTACAGAGAGTACTTCTGGGGCCAACGTCCTGACTTTC. The encoded protein is CASSPFTESTSGANVLTF.